This TCR beta chain was recovered during a study of blood T cell repertoires in COVID-19. The wider study: Acute-phase and convalescent COVID-19 samples originated in the United States, Italy and Spain. Sources were T cells, B-cell-depleted T cells, or PBMCs; the material itself was cDNA or gDNA.

Per the original data handling: Amplifying reference gene primers gave estimates of nucleated cell counts. Profiled with immunoSEQ multiplex PCR; TCRdb holds only in-frame clones, not every one. D and trimming come from the DNA, and the V and J calls and clone size come from that table. This table has some 35,000 clones, 60% to 80% appearing once. V lost 7 bases and J lost 3; bases outside the gene matches: 5. The CDR3 has 14 residues. Germline V gene lookup returns CDR1 MGHDK and CDR2 SYGVNS. The genes are TRBV25-1 and TRBJ2-2, with 7 bases matching TRBD1. The sequence was collected from a man older than 75 with acute or convalescent COVID-19. The sample was peripheral blood. CDR3 sequence reads: CASNPGTDTGELFF. CDR3 bases: TGTGCCAGCAACCCAGGGACAGACACCGGGGAGCTGTTTTTT.